This TCR beta chain originates from a study of blood T cell repertoires in COVID-19. Study-wide context: Acute and convalescent COVID-19 samples came from the United States, Italy and Spain.

TCRdb's copy holds only in-frame clones and misses some; the assay was immunoSEQ multiplex PCR. The sample consists of approximately 80,000 clones, approximately 78% of them appearing once. This CDR3 comprises 13 residues. The V gene's germline CDR1 is SQVTM and CDR2 ANQGSEA. V dropped 7 bases and J dropped 3 bases, with 16 bases sitting between them. This clone was counted once. The receptor comes from a human donor in a cohort sampled during active COVID-19. This chain connects TRBV29-1 to TRBJ2-7; D gene uncertain. The sequenced sample was peripheral blood. The CDR3 nucleotides read TGCAGCGCTTTTACTCCCGACAACTACGAGCAGTACTTC. Translation gives CSAFTPDNYEQYF.